The TCR beta chain described here comes from a study of identical twins. One entry per CDR3 protein, called by TCRdb with MiXCR from the 5' RACE reads. The sample has about 790,000 distinct CDR3 sequences, 15% to 20% seen once. Germline lookup yields CDR1 DFQATT and CDR2 SNEGSKA (reference sequence). The CDR3 is 14 residues long. The V end lost 6 bases, the J end lost 6 bases, and 17 bases lay between the germline ends. This clonotype came up a few times. These data are also associated with another study on T cells expressing NK-cell markers.

The chain joins TRBV20-1 to TRBJ1-4; D might be TRBD1 (6 bases). The material sequenced was PBMCs. This sequence originates from a young woman in good health. CDR3 protein: CSALEGGSDEKLFF. CDR3 DNA: TGCAGTGCCCTGGAGGGGGGGTCGGATGAAAAACTGTTTTTT.